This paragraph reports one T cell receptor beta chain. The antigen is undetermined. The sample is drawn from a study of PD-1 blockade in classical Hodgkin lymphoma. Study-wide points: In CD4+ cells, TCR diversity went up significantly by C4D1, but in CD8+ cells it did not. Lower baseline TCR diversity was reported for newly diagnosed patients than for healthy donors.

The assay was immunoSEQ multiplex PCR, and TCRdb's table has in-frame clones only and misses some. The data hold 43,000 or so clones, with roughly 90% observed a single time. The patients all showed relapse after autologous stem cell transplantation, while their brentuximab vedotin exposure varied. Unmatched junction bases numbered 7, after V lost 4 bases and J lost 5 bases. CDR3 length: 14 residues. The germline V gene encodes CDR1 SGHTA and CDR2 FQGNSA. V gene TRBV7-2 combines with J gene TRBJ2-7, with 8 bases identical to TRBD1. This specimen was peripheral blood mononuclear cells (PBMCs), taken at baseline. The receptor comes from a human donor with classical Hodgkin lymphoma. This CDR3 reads CASSSQGARNEQYF. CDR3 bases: TGTGCCAGCAGCTCCCAGGGGGCTAGGAACGAGCAGTACTTC.